This TCR beta chain was captured in a study of cytomegalovirus exposure and HLA in healthy donors. Whole-study context: About 85 million unique TCR sequences came from HLA-typed donors in an early release.

The V and J ends lost 4 bases and 4 bases, in that order; junction bases with no gene match: 8. The length of the CDR3 is 15 residues. The germline V gene has CDR1 SGHTS and CDR2 YDEGEE. Primers: 60 Vbeta forward and 13 Jbeta reverse. Sequenced by immunoSEQ multiplex PCR; TCRdb stores in-frame clones only, minus some. There are roughly 90,000 clones in the sample; roughly 80% occur only once, and 3.4% lies in the top ten. The chain couples TRBV5-8 to TRBJ2-7; 10 bases line up with TRBD1. Material for sequencing was PBMCs. The source of this sequence is a man younger than 40 in good health and CMV-seropositive. The CDR3 nucleotides are TGTGCCAGCAGCCCTAGGGGACAGGGGTGGTACGAGCAGTACTTC. Residues: CASSPRGQGWYEQYF.